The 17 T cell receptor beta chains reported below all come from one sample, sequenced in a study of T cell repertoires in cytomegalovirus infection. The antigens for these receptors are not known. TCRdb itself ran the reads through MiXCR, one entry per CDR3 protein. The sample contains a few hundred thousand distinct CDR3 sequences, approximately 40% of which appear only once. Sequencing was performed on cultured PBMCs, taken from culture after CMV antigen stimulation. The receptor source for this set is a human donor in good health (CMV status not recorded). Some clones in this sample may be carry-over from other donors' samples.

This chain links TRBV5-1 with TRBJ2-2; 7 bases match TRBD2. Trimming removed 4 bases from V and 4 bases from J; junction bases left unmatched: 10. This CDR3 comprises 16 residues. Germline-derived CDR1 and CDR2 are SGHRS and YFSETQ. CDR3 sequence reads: CASSEGRGSATGELFF. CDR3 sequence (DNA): TGCGCCAGCAGCGAGGGGAGGGGATCGGCCACCGGGGAGCTGTTTTTT.

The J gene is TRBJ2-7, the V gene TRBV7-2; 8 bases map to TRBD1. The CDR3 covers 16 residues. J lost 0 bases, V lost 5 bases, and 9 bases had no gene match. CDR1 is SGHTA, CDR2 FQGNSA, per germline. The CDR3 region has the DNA TGTGCCAGCAGCCGAACCCAGGGGGCAGGCTCCTACGAGCAGTACTTC. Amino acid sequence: CASSRTQGAGSYEQYF.

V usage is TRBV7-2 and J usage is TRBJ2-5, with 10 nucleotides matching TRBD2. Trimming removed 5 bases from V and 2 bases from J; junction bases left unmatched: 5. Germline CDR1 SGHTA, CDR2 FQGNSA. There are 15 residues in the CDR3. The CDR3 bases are TGTGCCAGCAGCCGAGCGGGAGGGATACAAGAGACCCAGTACTTC. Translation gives CASSRAGGIQETQYF.

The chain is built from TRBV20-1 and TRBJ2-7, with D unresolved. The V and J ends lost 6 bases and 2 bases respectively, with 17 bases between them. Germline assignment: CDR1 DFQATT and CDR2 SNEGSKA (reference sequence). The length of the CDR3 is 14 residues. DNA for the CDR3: TGCAGTGCGCCCCGAGAGATCGGCACCTACGAGCAGTACTTC. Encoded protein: CSAPREIGTYEQYF.

As DNA, the CDR3 is TGTGCCAGCACCCCGACTGCCTACAATGAGCAGTTCTTC. Translated, it gives CASTPTAYNEQFF. The chain joins TRBV6-6 to TRBJ2-1; D is ambiguous. This CDR3 comprises 13 residues. V lost 7 bases, J lost 2 bases, and 9 bases lay in between. Germline-derived CDR1 and CDR2 are MNHNY and SVGAGI (reference sequence).

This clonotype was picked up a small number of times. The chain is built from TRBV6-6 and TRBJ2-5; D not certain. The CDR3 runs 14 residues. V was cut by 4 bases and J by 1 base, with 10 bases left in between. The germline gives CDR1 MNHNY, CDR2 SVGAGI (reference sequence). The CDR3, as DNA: TGTGCCAGCAGTTTTCGTCTCCGCCAAGAGACCCAGTACTTC. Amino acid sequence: CASSFRLRQETQYF.

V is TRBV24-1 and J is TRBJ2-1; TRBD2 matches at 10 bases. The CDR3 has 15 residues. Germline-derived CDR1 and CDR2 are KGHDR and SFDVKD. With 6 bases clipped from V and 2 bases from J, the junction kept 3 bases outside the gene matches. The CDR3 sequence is CATSPGLATYNEQFF. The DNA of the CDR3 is TGTGCCACCAGTCCGGGACTAGCGACCTACAATGAGCAGTTCTTC.

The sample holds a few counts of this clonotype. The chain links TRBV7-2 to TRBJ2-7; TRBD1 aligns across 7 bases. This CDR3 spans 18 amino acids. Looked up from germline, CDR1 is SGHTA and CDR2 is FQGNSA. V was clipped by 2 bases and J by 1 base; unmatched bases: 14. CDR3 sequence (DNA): TGTGCCAGCAGCTTACAATTAGGGGTAAAGGGGGCTTCCTACGAGCAGTACTTC. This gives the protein CASSLQLGVKGASYEQYF.

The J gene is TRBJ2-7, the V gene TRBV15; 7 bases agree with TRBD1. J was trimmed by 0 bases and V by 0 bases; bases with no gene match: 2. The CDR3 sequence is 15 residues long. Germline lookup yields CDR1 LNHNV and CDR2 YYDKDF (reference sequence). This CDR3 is CATSRDQGVSYEQYF. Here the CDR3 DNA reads TGTGCCACCAGCAGAGATCAGGGGGTCTCCTACGAGCAGTACTTC.

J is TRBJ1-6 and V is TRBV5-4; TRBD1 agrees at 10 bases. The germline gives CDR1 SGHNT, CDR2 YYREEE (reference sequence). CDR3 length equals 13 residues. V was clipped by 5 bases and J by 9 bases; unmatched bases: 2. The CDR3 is CASRTGGGSPLHF. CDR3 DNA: TGTGCCAGCAGGACAGGGGGCGGTTCACCCCTCCACTTT.

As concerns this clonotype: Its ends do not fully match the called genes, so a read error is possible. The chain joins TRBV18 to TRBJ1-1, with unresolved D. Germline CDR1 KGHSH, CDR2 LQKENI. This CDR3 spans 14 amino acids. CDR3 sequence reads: CASPPTATNTEAFF. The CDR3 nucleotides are TGTGCCAGCCCACCAACGGCCACGAACACTGAAGCTTTCTTT.

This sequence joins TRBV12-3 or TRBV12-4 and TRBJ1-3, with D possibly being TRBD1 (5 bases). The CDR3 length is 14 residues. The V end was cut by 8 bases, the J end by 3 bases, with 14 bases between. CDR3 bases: TGTGCCAGCGGGGCGGGTAGCGGTGGAAACACCATATATTTT. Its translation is CASGAGSGGNTIYF.

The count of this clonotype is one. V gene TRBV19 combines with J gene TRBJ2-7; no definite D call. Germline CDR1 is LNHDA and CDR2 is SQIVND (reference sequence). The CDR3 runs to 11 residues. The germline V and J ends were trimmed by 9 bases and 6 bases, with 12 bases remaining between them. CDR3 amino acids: CASKQDAEQYF. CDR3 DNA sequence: TGTGCCAGCAAGCAAGACGCCGAGCAGTACTTC.

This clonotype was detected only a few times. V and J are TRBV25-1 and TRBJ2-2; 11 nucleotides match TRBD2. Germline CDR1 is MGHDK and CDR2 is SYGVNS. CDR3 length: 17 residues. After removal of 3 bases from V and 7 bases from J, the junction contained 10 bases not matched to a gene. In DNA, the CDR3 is TGTGCCAGCAGTGATCCCTTAGCGGGAGGGCAAGTCGGGGAGCTGTTTTTT. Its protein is CASSDPLAGGQVGELFF.

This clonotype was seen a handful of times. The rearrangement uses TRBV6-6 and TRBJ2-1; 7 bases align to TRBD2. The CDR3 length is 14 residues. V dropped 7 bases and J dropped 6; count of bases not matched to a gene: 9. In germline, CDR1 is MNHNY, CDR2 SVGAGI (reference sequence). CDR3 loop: CASIEPGGPNEQFF. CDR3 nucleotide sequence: TGTGCCAGCATCGAGCCGGGGGGTCCCAATGAGCAGTTCTTC.

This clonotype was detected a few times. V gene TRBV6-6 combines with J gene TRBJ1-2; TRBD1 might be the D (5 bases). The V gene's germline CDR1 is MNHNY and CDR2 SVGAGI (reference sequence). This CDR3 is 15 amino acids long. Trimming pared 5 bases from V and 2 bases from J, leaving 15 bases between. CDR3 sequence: CASSEPGILNYGYTF. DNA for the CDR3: TGTGCCAGCAGTGAGCCAGGGATTTTGAACTATGGCTACACCTTC.

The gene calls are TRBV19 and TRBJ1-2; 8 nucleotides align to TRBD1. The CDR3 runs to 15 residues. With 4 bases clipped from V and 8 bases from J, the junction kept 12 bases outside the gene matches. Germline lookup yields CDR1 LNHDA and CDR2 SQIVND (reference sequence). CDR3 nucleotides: TGTGCCAGTAGTAGGGCTAAGCTGGGACAGGACGGCTACACCTTC. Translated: CASSRAKLGQDGYTF.